A selection of T cell receptor beta chains follows, all from one sample in a study of blood T cell repertoires in COVID-19. Repertoires were generated with immunoSEQ multiplex PCR, while TCRdb's copy carries only in-frame clones and drops some. The table includes 95,000 to 100,000 clones, 91% detected once. The sequencing input was peripheral blood. These receptors came from a man in his fifties with acute or convalescent COVID-19. CDR3s include the opening cysteine and the closing phenylalanine or tryptophan. A D gene is named only where the DNA matches it firmly. A clone size is listed for some rows: how often the clone was seen (once, few, many), or a class if it is expanded.

TRBV27	.	TRBD1	TRBJ2-7	TGTGCCAGCAGTAAGAATCGGGACAGGGGCGAGCAGTACTTC	CASSKNRDRGEQYF
TRBV10-2	.	.	TRBJ2-5	TGCGCCAGCAGTACCGGGACAATGCAAGAGACCCAGTACTTC	CASSTGTMQETQYF
TRBV5-6	.	.	TRBJ1-5	TGTGCCAGCAGCTTGGCCGGGGTTCGTCAGCCCCAGCATTTT	CASSLAGVRQPQHF
TRBV29-1	.	.	TRBJ1-4	TGCAGCGTGGGGTGGCAGGGGAGTGAAAAACTGTTTTTT	CSVGWQGSEKLFF
TRBV6-5	few	TRBD1	TRBJ1-4	TGTGCCAGCACAAAGGGGGCCACTAATGAAAAACTGTTTTTT	CASTKGATNEKLFF
TRBV24-1	.	TRBD2	TRBJ2-1	TGTGCCACCAGTGGCCGGTCTAGCGGGGTCGGCAATGAGCAGTTCTTC	CATSGRSSGVGNEQFF
TRBV4-1	.	TRBD2	TRBJ2-2	TGCGCCAGCAGCCAGCCCACGTCGGGGGGCGGGGAGCTGTTTTTT	CASSQPTSGGGELFF
TRBV6-1	.	TRBD1	TRBJ2-7	TGTGCCAGCAGTGATCGGACAGGGATGGCCGAGCAGTACTTC	CASSDRTGMAEQYF
TRBV7-9	.	.	TRBJ2-7	TGTGCCAGCAGCTCCTTAAGAGGCGAGCAGTACTTC	CASSSLRGEQYF
TRBV5-5	.	TRBD1	TRBJ2-2	TGTGCCAGCAGCTTGGCAGGGGGTAGGATAGCCGGGGAGCTGTTTTTT	CASSLAGGRIAGELFF
TRBV7-2	.	.	TRBJ1-2	TGTGCCAGCAGCTTAGCAGAGGACAGAGCTCTCTATGGCTACACCTTC	CASSLAEDRALYGYTF
TRBV5-5	once	TRBD1	TRBJ2-7	TGTGCCAGCAGCTTGGCGGGATGGGACAGGGGCGTCGAGCAGTACTTC	CASSLAGWDRGVEQYF
TRBV15	.	.	TRBJ2-5	TGTGCCACCAGCAGAGATAAGCCCCAGTACTTC	CATSRDKPQYF
TRBV18	.	TRBD1	TRBJ2-7	TGTGCCAGCTCCCCGGGACAGGGGGTCCACGAGCAGTACTTC	CASSPGQGVHEQYF
TRBV28	.	.	TRBJ1-2	TGTGCCAGCAGTTTAAGGAAAGGGGGCTATGGCTACACCTTC	CASSLRKGGYGYTF
TRBV15	.	TRBD1	TRBJ1-2	TGTGCCACCAGCAGAGATGTTGGGACAGGGAGGAGGTCTTATGGCTACACCTTC	CATSRDVGTGRRSYGYTF
TRBV3-1/TRBV3-2	.	.	TRBJ1-4	TGTGCCAGCAGCCCCAGGGGAACTAATGAAAAACTGTTTTTT	CASSPRGTNEKLFF
TRBV7-9	.	.	TRBJ1-5	TGTGCCAGCAGCTTAGTCGGGGGGGTAAATCAGCCCCAGCATTTT	CASSLVGGVNQPQHF
TRBV18	.	TRBD1	TRBJ1-1	TGTGCCAGCTCACCCGGACAGGGGGAAGCTTTCTTT	CASSPGQGEAFF
TRBV19	.	.	TRBJ1-2	TGTGCCAGTAGTATAGATCGTACAGTGGCTGGCTACACCTTC	CASSIDRTVAGYTF
TRBV7-9	.	TRBD1	TRBJ1-6	TGTGCCAGCAGCTTGATTGGACAGGGGAATTCACCCCTCCACTTT	CASSLIGQGNSPLHF
TRBV7-2	.	.	TRBJ2-7	TGTGCCAGCAGCCTCAGGGGGGCCTACGAGCAGTACTTC	CASSLRGAYEQYF
TRBV5-1	.	TRBD1	TRBJ1-2	TGCGCCAGCAGCGCAATACAGGGGGACTTAGGCTACACCTTC	CASSAIQGDLGYTF
TRBV6-1	.	.	TRBJ1-5	TGTGCCAGCAGTGACACTGCTCGAGGCAATCAGCCCCAGCATTTT	CASSDTARGNQPQHF